This T cell receptor beta chain appears in the sequencing data of a study of control samples from healthy donors and cancer patients. In its sample, this clone was seen a few times. The V end lost 2 bases, the J end lost 1 base, and 12 bases lay between the germline ends. In germline, CDR1 is SEHNR, CDR2 FQNEAQ (reference sequence). This CDR3 region has 16 residues. Profiled with immunoSEQ multiplex PCR; TCRdb holds only in-frame clones, not every one. This sample has about 51,000 clones, with roughly 90% found just once. V is TRBV7-9 and J is TRBJ1-3; D is unclear. The TCR comes from a man aged 35 to 55 with colorectal cancer. The specimen sequenced was PBMCs. The CDR3 is CASSLKTMFSGNTIYF. In DNA form, the CDR3 reads TGTGCCAGCAGCTTAAAGACAATGTTTTCTGGAAACACCATATATTTT.